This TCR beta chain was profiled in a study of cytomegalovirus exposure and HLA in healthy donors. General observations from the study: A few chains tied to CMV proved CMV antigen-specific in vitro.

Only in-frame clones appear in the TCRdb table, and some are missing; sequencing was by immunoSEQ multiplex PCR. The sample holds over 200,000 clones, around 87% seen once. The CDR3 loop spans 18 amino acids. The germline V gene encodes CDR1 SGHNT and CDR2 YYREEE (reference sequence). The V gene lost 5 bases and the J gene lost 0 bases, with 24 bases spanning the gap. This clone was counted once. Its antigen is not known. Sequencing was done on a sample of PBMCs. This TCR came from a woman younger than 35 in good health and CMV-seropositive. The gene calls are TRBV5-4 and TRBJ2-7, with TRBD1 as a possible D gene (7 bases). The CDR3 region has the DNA TGTGCCAGCAGTCTTGTAGGGGGGTCCCGGGACAGCTCCTACGAGCAGTACTTC. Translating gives CASSLVGGSRDSSYEQYF.